A single sample is the source of the 5 T cell receptor beta chains below, sequenced in a study of blood T cell repertoires in COVID-19 (dated by TCRdb to the early 2020s). The library was built by means of the immunoSEQ multiplex PCR assay. Sourced from immuneACCESS, this table was stored by TCRdb with only in-frame sequences that have V and J called. A share of the clones is absent; for the studies checked, an unresolved V gene accounts for under half, and the remainder has no known explanation. The sample has 150,000 to 200,000 clones on record, around 84% of them singletons. The ten largest clones add up to 0.58% of the sample. The specimen was peripheral blood. Receptors were obtained from a man aged 55 to 70 with COVID-19, enrolled during active disease.

The J gene is TRBJ2-3, the V gene TRBV5-6; 9 nucleotides agree with TRBD2. The CDR3 sequence is 16 residues long. Germline-derived CDR1 and CDR2 are SGHDT and YYEEEE. V dropped 1 base and J dropped 0; count of bases not matched to a gene: 3. CDR3 loop: CASSLLRGGSTDTQYF. The CDR3 bases are TGTGCCAGCAGCTTGTTGCGGGGGGGTAGCACAGATACGCAGTATTTT.

This clone has only a few counts. The chain couples TRBV6-2 or TRBV6-3 to TRBJ2-5; maybe TRBD2 (6 bases). From germline, CDR1 is MNHEY and CDR2 SVGEGT. V lost 4 bases and J lost 5, with 20 bases in between. CDR3 length equals 16 residues. The CDR3 DNA is TGTGCCAGCAGTTCCGCGTGGGCGGGGCTCGGGGAGACCCAGTACTTC. Protein: CASSSAWAGLGETQYF.

The chain couples TRBV7-2 to TRBJ1-1; a possible D gene is TRBD1 (6 bases). Germline V CDR1 and CDR2: SGHTA, FQGNSA. This CDR3 comprises 15 residues. V lost 1 base and J 5 bases, leaving 14 bases between the germline ends. The CDR3 DNA reads as TGTGCCAGCAGCTTAGAAACAGGGATGGGGACTGAAGCTTTCTTT. Encoded protein: CASSLETGMGTEAFF. The full variable domain, in which reference TRBV7-2 and TRBJ1-1 provide the parts outside the CDR3, is GAGVSQSPSNKVTEKGKDVELRCDPISGHTALYWYRQSLGQGLEFLIYFQGNSAPDKSGLPSDRFSAERTGGSVSTLTIQRTQQEDSAVYLCASSLETGMGTEAFFGQGTRLTVV.

The J gene is TRBJ2-1, the V gene TRBV24-1; 11 nucleotides match TRBD1. With V trimmed by 4 bases and J by 6 bases, 7 bases remained unmatched. The CDR3 sequence is 16 residues long. Germline loops: CDR1 KGHDR, CDR2 SFDVKD. This chain's CDR3 is CATSDTGTGGFNEQFF. The DNA of the CDR3 is TGTGCCACCAGTGACACCGGGACAGGGGGGTTCAATGAGCAGTTCTTC.

The rearrangement uses TRBV10-1 and TRBJ2-1; D possibly corresponds to TRBD1 (6 bases). Germline loops: CDR1 WNHNN, CDR2 SYGVQD (reference sequence). V lost 0 bases to trimming and J lost 2 bases, with 8 bases between them. This CDR3 spans 15 amino acids. CDR3 DNA sequence: TGCGCCAGCAGTGAGTCCAGGGGTACCTACAATGAGCAGTTCTTC. The encoded protein is CASSESRGTYNEQFF.